These 16 T cell receptor beta chains share one sample of origin, sequenced in a study of blood T cell repertoires in COVID-19. The table came from immunoSEQ multiplex PCR; TCRdb's copy has only in-frame clones and leaves some out. The repertoire holds about 150,000 clones, about 79% seen once, with more than 5.5% in the top ten. Sequencing used peripheral blood. The receptors shown here come from a woman between 50 and 59 years old in a cohort sampled during active or convalescent COVID-19.

The chain joins TRBV11-2 to TRBJ1-1; D is ambiguous. The V gene's germline CDR1 is SGHAT and CDR2 FQNNGV. V lost 2 bases and J lost 0, with 7 bases in between. CDR3 length equals 14 residues. The CDR3 sequence: CASSLQRLNTEAFF. The DNA for the CDR3 is TGTGCCAGCAGCTTACAGCGGCTGAACACTGAAGCTTTCTTT.

This clone was recorded only once. The chain is built from TRBV5-4 and TRBJ2-2, with TRBD1 matching 8 bases. This CDR3 is 15 amino acids long. Per germline, CDR1 SGHNT and CDR2 YYREEE (reference sequence). V trimming: 4 bases; J trimming: 3 bases; junction bases outside the gene matches: 5. CDR3 nucleotides: TGTGCCAGCAGCACCAGGACAGGGCACACCGGGGAGCTGTTTTTT. As protein: CASSTRTGHTGELFF.

The rearrangement joins TRBV6-1 to TRBJ2-2, with D maybe TRBD2 (6 bases). V was pared by 1 base and J by 7 bases, with 16 bases between. CDR1 is MNHNS, CDR2 SASEGT, per germline. This CDR3 contains 16 residues. The CDR3 DNA sequence: TGTGCCAGCAGTGAAGAGGAGGACTATGTCTACGGGGAGCTGTTTTTT. Its protein product is CASSEEEDYVYGELFF.

This clone is categorized as medium-sized. This chain uses TRBV5-1 with TRBJ2-5, with D unclear. The CDR3 totals 11 residues. V dropped 4 bases and J dropped 5 bases, with 6 bases sitting between them. Germline CDR1 SGHRS, CDR2 YFSETQ. CDR3: CASSGDETQYF. CDR3 in DNA: TGCGCCAGCAGCGGAGATGAGACCCAGTACTTC.

CDR3 bases: TGTGCCAGCAGCTACCGGGACAAGCTCCGGGATGAGCAGTTCTTC. Amino acid sequence: CASSYRDKLRDEQFF. The gene calls are TRBV21-1 and TRBJ2-1; TRBD1, the table's D call, was not compared with the DNA. TRBV21-1 is tagged as a pseudogene. CDR3 length equals 15 residues.

This chain uses TRBV5-1 with TRBJ2-3; tentatively, D is TRBD2 (6 bases). Germline CDR1 reads SGHRS; CDR2 reads YFSETQ. The CDR3 sequence is 16 residues long. V lost 4 bases and J lost 1, with 16 bases in between. The CDR3 coding sequence is TGCGCCAGCAGCCCCCCCCGACTAGGGGGCACAGATACGCAGTATTTT. This sequence encodes CASSPPRLGGTDTQYF.

V usage is TRBV7-3 and J usage is TRBJ2-7; 7 bases agree with TRBD2. The germline CDR1 and CDR2 sequences are SGHTA and FQGTGA. The V gene end was trimmed by 8 bases and the J gene end by 2 bases; junction bases not matched to a gene: 3. This CDR3 has 12 amino acids. The CDR3 loop is CASSSGTYEQYF. Written as DNA, the CDR3 is TGTGCCAGCTCTAGCGGAACCTACGAGCAGTACTTC.

The chain combines TRBV7-9 with TRBJ1-1; D ambiguous. The CDR3 consists of 14 residues. CDR1 and CDR2 (germline): SEHNR, FQNEAQ (reference sequence). Trimming pared 1 base from V and 6 bases from J, leaving 12 bases between. CDR3 nucleotide sequence: TGTGCCAGCAGCTTAGATTTAGCGGGGTCTGAAGCTTTCTTT. Its translation: CASSLDLAGSEAFF.

The genes are TRBV19 and TRBJ1-5; perhaps TRBD1 as D (5 bases). In germline, CDR1 is LNHDA, CDR2 SQIVND (reference sequence). CDR3 length: 16 amino acids. The V and J ends lost 8 bases and 0 bases respectively, with 17 bases between them. Here the CDR3 reads CASANRDLNSNQPQHF. The CDR3 DNA is TGTGCCAGTGCGAACCGGGACTTAAATAGCAATCAGCCCCAGCATTTT. Using reference TRBV19 and TRBJ1-5 for the parts outside the CDR3, the full variable domain is DGGITQSPKYLFRKEGQNVTLSCEQNLNHDAMYWYRQDPGQGLRLIYYSQIVNDFQKGDIAEGYSVSREKKESFPLTVTSAQKNPTAFYLCASANRDLNSNQPQHFGDGTRLSIL.

The chain combines TRBV6-6 with TRBJ1-5, with a possible D match to TRBD1 (6 bases). There are 16 residues in the CDR3. Germline CDR1 is MNHNY and CDR2 is SVGAGI (reference sequence). V gave up 9 bases and J gave up 3 bases, with 21 bases separating them. CDR3 sequence reads: CASKFTRGQPNQPQHF. CDR3 DNA sequence: TGTGCCAGTAAATTCACTAGAGGACAGCCCAATCAGCCCCAGCATTTT.

J is TRBJ1-1 and V is TRBV19, with D possibly being TRBD1 (5 bases). CDR1 and CDR2 (germline): LNHDA, SQIVND (reference sequence). The germline V and J ends were trimmed by 5 bases and 0 bases, with 10 bases remaining between them. The CDR3 consists of 14 residues. Written as DNA, the CDR3 is TGTGCCAGTAGTTTCGACAGCATGAACACTGAAGCTTTCTTT. It encodes CASSFDSMNTEAFF.

The rearrangement joins TRBV27 to TRBJ2-7, with 14 nucleotides matching TRBD2. Germline lookup yields CDR1 MNHEY and CDR2 SMNVEV (reference sequence). This CDR3 is 19 amino acids long. Unmatched junction bases numbered 14, after V lost 4 bases and J lost 3 bases. This CDR3 reads CASSSFPGTSGGALYEQYF. In nucleotides, the CDR3 is TGTGCCAGCAGTTCGTTCCCCGGGACTAGCGGGGGAGCCCTCTACGAGCAGTACTTC.

This clone was seen a handful of times. The chain recombines TRBV2 with TRBJ2-6, with a tentative D call TRBD1 (6 bases). From germline, CDR1 is SNHLY and CDR2 FYNNEI. This CDR3 comprises 16 residues. The V and J ends lost 2 bases and 3 bases respectively, with 11 bases between them. CDR3: CASSEPTGLGANVLTF. The CDR3 coding sequence is TGTGCCAGCAGTGAACCCACAGGGCTTGGGGCCAACGTCCTGACTTTC.

In DNA form, the CDR3 reads TGCGCCAGCAGCCAAGATAGGGCTAGCGCCACAGATACGCAGTATTTT. It yields the protein CASSQDRASATDTQYF. This rearrangement joins TRBV4-3 to TRBJ2-3; D might be TRBD2 (6 bases). The germline V and J ends were trimmed by 0 bases and 2 bases, with 12 bases remaining between them. This CDR3 has 16 residues. In germline, CDR1 is LGHNA, CDR2 YSLEER.

This chain uses TRBV19 with TRBJ1-1; 8 bases align to TRBD1. CDR3 length: 17 residues. Germline lookup yields CDR1 LNHDA and CDR2 SQIVND (reference sequence). V dropped 5 bases and J dropped 0; count of bases not matched to a gene: 11. CDR3 DNA: TGTGCCAGTAGTGATTTCCTGACAGGGGCCGTGAACACTGAAGCTTTCTTT. It encodes CASSDFLTGAVNTEAFF.

V usage is TRBV14 and J usage is TRBJ2-7; TRBD1 matches at 10 bases. After removal of 1 base from V and 2 bases from J, the junction contained 5 bases not matched to a gene. CDR1 SGHDN and CDR2 FVKESK come from the germline V gene. The CDR3 has 16 residues. CDR3 DNA: TGTGCCAGCAGCCAAGCCTTCGGGACAGGGGCCTACGAGCAGTACTTC. Translation: CASSQAFGTGAYEQYF.